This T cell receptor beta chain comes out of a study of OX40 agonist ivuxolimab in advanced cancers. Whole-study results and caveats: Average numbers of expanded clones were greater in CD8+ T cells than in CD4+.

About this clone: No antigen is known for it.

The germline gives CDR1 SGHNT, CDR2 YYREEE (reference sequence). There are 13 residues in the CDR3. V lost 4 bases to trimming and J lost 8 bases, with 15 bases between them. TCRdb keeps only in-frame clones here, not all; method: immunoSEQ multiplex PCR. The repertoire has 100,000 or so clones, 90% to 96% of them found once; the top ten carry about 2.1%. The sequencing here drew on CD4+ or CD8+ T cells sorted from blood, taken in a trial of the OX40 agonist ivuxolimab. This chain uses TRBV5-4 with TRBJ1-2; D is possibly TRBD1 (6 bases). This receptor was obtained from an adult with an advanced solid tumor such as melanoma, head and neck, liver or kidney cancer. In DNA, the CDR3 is TGTGCCAGCAGCCGGACAGTGGGAGGAGGCTACACCTTC. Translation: CASSRTVGGGYTF.